This T cell receptor beta chain was recovered during a study of T cell responses to AZD1222 COVID-19 vaccine. Study conclusions and caveats: Sampled repertoires all dated from after the peak T cell response.

Repertoires were generated with immunoSEQ multiplex PCR, while TCRdb's copy carries only in-frame clones and drops some. The table lists 120,000 to 150,000 clones, more than 75% of them singletons. On this clone itself: The antigen is not known.

This TCR was recovered from an adult in good health. The sample in question was peripheral blood, obtained on day 0 of AZD1222 vaccination.

CDR3 DNA: TGTGCCAGCAGCCCTCAGGAGCTACGGGCAAATGAGCAGTTCTTC. Its translation: CASSPQELRANEQFF. V gene TRBV4-2 combines with J gene TRBJ2-1; no definite D call. CDR1 and CDR2 (germline): LGHNA, YNFKEQ. The V and J ends lost 4 bases and 7 bases respectively, with 17 bases between them. CDR3 length equals 15 residues.